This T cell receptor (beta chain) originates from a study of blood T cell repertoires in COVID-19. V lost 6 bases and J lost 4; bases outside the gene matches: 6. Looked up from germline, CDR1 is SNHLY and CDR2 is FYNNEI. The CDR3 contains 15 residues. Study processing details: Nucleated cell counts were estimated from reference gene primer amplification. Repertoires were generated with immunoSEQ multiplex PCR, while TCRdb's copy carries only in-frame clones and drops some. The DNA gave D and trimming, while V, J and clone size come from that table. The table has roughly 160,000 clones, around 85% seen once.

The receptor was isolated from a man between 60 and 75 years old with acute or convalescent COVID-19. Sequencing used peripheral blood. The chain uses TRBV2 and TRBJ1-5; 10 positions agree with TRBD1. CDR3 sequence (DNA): TGTGCCAGCAGCGGGGACAGGGGAAGAAATCAGCCCCAGCATTTT. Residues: CASSGDRGRNQPQHF.